This T cell receptor beta chain appears in the sequencing data of a study of CD8 T cells in ankylosing spondylitis. General study findings and limits: Clones tied to disease were said to be significantly enriched in matched ankylosing spondylitis synovial fluid. Characteristic, it appeared, of ankylosing spondylitis blood was a TCR beta motif of eight or nine highly homologous variants. Earlier reports found some motif variants in synovial fluid and blood in reactive arthritis. Peripheral blood held disease-linked clones only at relatively low frequency, and these were CD8+.

TCRdb fed the 5' RACE reads into MiXCR, producing one record per CDR3 protein. This table has 350,000 or so distinct CDR3 sequences, about 15% appearing once. There are 19 residues in the CDR3. The V gene's germline CDR1 is MGHRA and CDR2 YSYEKL. Losses at the gene ends were 1 base for V and 2 bases for J; bases not matched to a gene: 9. This clonotype was observed a single time. Its target is unknown. The sequence was collected from a male donor with ankylosing spondylitis or in good health (not recorded which). The chain couples TRBV4-1 to TRBJ2-5; 14 bases fit TRBD2. The sequenced sample consisted of blood, either unsorted or a sorted T cell fraction (not recorded which). This CDR3 reads CASSQAGGTSGGGQETQYF. The CDR3 DNA reads TGCGCCAGCAGCCAAGCAGGTGGGACTAGCGGGGGCGGGCAAGAGACCCAGTACTTC.